In this sample, the clone carrying this T cell receptor beta chain turned up many times. Its target is unknown. TCRdb used MiXCR to reprocess the reads, holding one entry per CDR3 protein. The table lists hundreds of thousands of distinct CDR3 sequences, about 28% of them singletons. This entry belongs to a study of T cell repertoires in cytomegalovirus infection. Whole-study context: Peptides in the study included HLA-C-restricted and HLA-B-restricted CMV epitopes. The public TCR beta signatures pointed to both CMV infection and matching HLA type.

The germline V and J ends were trimmed by 3 bases and 13 bases, with 16 bases remaining between them. The CDR3 spans 13 residues. Germline assignment: CDR1 SGHTA and CDR2 FQGNSA. General observations from the study: Identification of carriers of CMV plus the relevant HLA was achieved through cumulative public TCR beta family frequency. HLA-C-restricted TCR beta clonotypes specific for CMV led the ex vivo response.

V usage is TRBV7-2 and J usage is TRBJ2-4, with D maybe TRBD2 (6 bases). The TCR sequence derives from a human donor in good health (CMV status not recorded). Some clones in this sample may be carry-over from other donors' samples. The material was cultured PBMCs, obtained from culture after CMV antigen stimulation. CDR3 sequence: CASSFRTGTPQYF. The CDR3 DNA is TGTGCCAGCAGCTTCCGGACGGGGACTCCCCAGTACTTC.